These T cell receptor beta chains were read from a single sample in a study of graft-versus-host responses after intestinal transplantation. Their antigens remain unidentified. Profiled with immunoSEQ multiplex PCR; TCRdb holds only in-frame clones, not every one. The repertoire includes about 130,000 clones, 85% to 95% of them detected once, and roughly 0.2% sits in the top ten. The starting material was unstimulated CD4+ T cells sorted from spleen or lymph node cells, obtained before intestinal transplant. Source of these receptors: a human donor who received an intestinal transplant. Both conserved end residues are part of each CDR3. A D gene is named only where the DNA matches it firmly. Clone size is shown for a subset of rows, as once, few, many or a class of expanded clone.

D gene	clone size	J gene	V gene	CDR3 protein	CDR3 DNA
-	-	TRBJ2-7	TRBV29-1	CSVVGAGASYEQYF	TGCAGCGTTGTAGGGGCAGGGGCGTCCTACGAGCAGTACTTC
TRBD2	-	TRBJ2-1	TRBV19	CASSLLAGGLGEQFF	TGTGCCAGTAGTTTACTAGCGGGAGGGCTGGGTGAGCAGTTCTTC
TRBD2	-	TRBJ2-7	TRBV5-1	CASSLSGTSGIEQYF	TGCGCCAGCAGCTTGTCCGGGACTAGCGGCATCGAGCAGTACTTC
TRBD2	-	TRBJ2-3	TRBV27	CASALGGSNTDTQYF	TGTGCCAGCGCTTTAGGCGGGAGTAACACAGATACGCAGTATTTT
TRBD1	-	TRBJ1-2	TRBV30	CAWRDRGRNYGYTF	TGTGCCTGGAGAGACAGGGGGCGGAACTATGGCTACACCTTC
-	-	TRBJ2-7	TRBV11-2	CASSLDGYEQYF	TGTGCCAGCAGCTTAGATGGGTACGAGCAGTACTTC
TRBD1	-	TRBJ1-1	TRBV19	CATKTGGNTEAFF	TGTGCCACTAAGACAGGGGGGAACACTGAAGCTTTCTTT
-	-	TRBJ1-5	TRBV25-1	CASSDGRNQPQHF	TGTGCCAGCAGTGACGGCAGGAATCAGCCCCAGCATTTT
-	-	TRBJ1-5	TRBV6-1	CASSEGTGRVQPQHF	TGTGCCAGCAGTGAAGGTACAGGAAGGGTTCAGCCCCAGCATTTT
TRBD1	once	TRBJ2-7	TRBV7-6	CASSPQGPSYEQYF	TGTGCCAGCAGCCCACAGGGGCCCTCCTACGAGCAGTACTTC
-	-	TRBJ2-7	TRBV28	CASGFQGPYEQYF	TGTGCCAGCGGGTTCCAGGGTCCCTACGAGCAGTACTTC
-	-	TRBJ2-2	TRBV15	CATSRDRMVNGELFF	TGTGCCACCAGCAGAGATAGAATGGTGAACGGGGAGCTGTTTTTT
TRBD1	-	TRBJ2-7	TRBV18	CASSPQGQTSYEQYF	TGTGCCAGCTCACCACAGGGACAGACCTCCTACGAGCAGTACTTC
-	-	TRBJ2-3	TRBV11-2	CASSLFSGLQYF	TGTGCCAGCAGCTTATTTAGCGGATTGCAGTATTTT
-	few	TRBJ1-1	TRBV18	CASSPLGQNTEAFF	TGTGCCAGCTCACCATTGGGACAGAACACTGAAGCTTTCTTT
-	-	TRBJ2-1	TRBV28	CASTQSQFPYNEQFF	TGTGCCAGCACCCAGTCCCAGTTCCCCTACAATGAGCAGTTCTTC
-	-	TRBJ1-1	TRBV6-5	CASSYGTYRDTEAFF	TGTGCCAGCAGTTACGGGACCTATCGGGACACTGAAGCTTTCTTT
-	-	TRBJ2-7	TRBV4-3	CASSQEARVDSYEQYF	TGCGCCAGCAGCCAAGAGGCACGGGTAGATTCCTACGAGCAGTACTTC
-	-	TRBJ2-3	TRBV7-8	CASSPDPITQYF	TGTGCCAGCAGCCCCGACCCCATTACGCAGTATTTT
-	once	TRBJ2-1	TRBV30	CAWSDRLAEFF	TGTGCCTGGAGTGATCGGCTAGCCGAGTTCTTC
-	-	TRBJ1-1	TRBV15	CATSRSKDLGTEAFF	TGTGCCACCAGCAGATCAAAGGACTTGGGCACTGAAGCTTTCTTT
-	-	TRBJ1-3	TRBV19	CASSILGRAGNTIYF	TGTGCCAGTAGTATCCTAGGCAGGGCCGGAAACACCATATATTTT
TRBD1	once	TRBJ1-5	TRBV19	CASTTGWTYSNQPQHF	TGTGCCAGTACGACAGGGTGGACGTATAGCAATCAGCCCCAGCATTTT
-	-	TRBJ1-2	TRBV11-2	CASSRGVYGYTF	TGTGCCAGCAGCCGGGGAGTCTATGGCTACACCTTC
-	-	TRBJ1-1	TRBV6-1	CASSELQEAFF	TGTGCCAGCAGTGAATTACAAGAAGCTTTCTTT